The T cell receptor (beta chain) described here comes from a study of T cell repertoires in cytomegalovirus infection (dated by TCRdb to the late 2010s). At the level of the whole study: The HLA type of each donor mattered for the analysis, because public TCR beta signatures pointed to carriage of CMV infection along with the matching HLA type. Points the paper makes about the study in general: The ex vivo response was dominated by HLA-C-restricted CMV-specific TCR beta clonotypes, and the single most frequent clonotype in two of eight donors was supplied by these HLA-C-restricted clonotypes. In both this cohort and an independent approximately 350-donor cohort, the cumulative frequency of public TCR beta family members distinguished carriers of CMV infection plus the relevant HLA type.

V loses 6 bases of germline sequence and J loses 5 bases, and the interval between the two ends is 19 bases. The CDR3, cysteine through phenylalanine, is 15 amino acids long. This entry keeps only the CDR3 DNA: 45 bases, framed from base 1. The sample holds many counts of this clonotype. What antigen it recognizes has not been identified. Qualities for individual bases were not recorded, and no much larger clone is one base off. The reads were generated on an Illumina HiSeq 1500. The raw public data were reprocessed by TCRdb itself: fastp quality trimming at Q25, MiXCR clonotype calling, in-frame beta chains only. When rows share a CDR3 protein, they turn into one entry using the most common DNA and genes. In this sample the table shows 400,000 to 550,000 distinct CDR3 sequences, approximately 11% of which occur a single time. The ten largest clones add up to 10% of the sample.

Here the chain combines TRBV12-3 or TRBV12-4 and TRBJ1-2; the D gene is possibly TRBD1, with 5 bases matching. This sequence was found in a human donor in good health (CMV status not recorded). Some clones in this sample may be carry-over from other donors' samples. The sample comprised PBMCs. The DNA sequence follows: TGTGCCAGCAGCCAGGGACGGACCTTTCAATATGGCTACACCTTC. It codes for CASSQGRTFQYGYTF.